This entry features one T cell receptor (beta chain) sequence. The data stem from a study of blood T cell repertoires in COVID-19. Sequenced by immunoSEQ multiplex PCR; TCRdb stores in-frame clones only, minus some. The sample lists around 87,000 clones, roughly nine tenths occurring once. Germline CDR1 GTSNPN, CDR2 SVGIG (reference sequence). The junction had 0 bases not matched to a gene; V was cut back by 8 bases and J by 6 bases. The CDR3 sequence is 10 residues long. This TCR was sampled from a man aged 45-65 years with acute or convalescent COVID-19. The specimen was peripheral blood. This chain joins TRBV30 and TRBJ2-1; 8 bases align to TRBD1. Here the CDR3 reads CAGQGNEQFF. As DNA, the CDR3 is TGTGCCGGACAGGGCAATGAGCAGTTCTTC. The full variable domain, in which reference TRBV30 and TRBJ2-1 provide the parts outside the CDR3, is SQTIHQWPATLVQPVGSPLSLECTVEGTSNPNLYWYRQAAGRGLQLLFYSVGIGQISSEVPQNLSASRPQDRQFILSSKKLLLSDSGFYLCAGQGNEQFFGPGTRLTVL.